This passage covers 4 T cell receptor beta chains from one sample sequenced in a study of T cells in Graves' hyperthyroidism and ophthalmopathy. Researchers amplified the TCR beta CDR3 regions from RNA transcripts. First-round RT-PCR with HTBI primers amplified the TCR CDR3 region. A single record per CDR3 protein comes from TCRdb applying MiXCR to the multiplex PCR reads. The sample gives about 640,000 distinct CDR3 sequences, roughly 20% of which show up once; about 35% is in the top ten. The sample consisted of blood. The receptors here all came from a young man with Graves' ophthalmopathy.

J is TRBJ2-7 and V is TRBV20-1, with D tentatively TRBD2 (5 bases). The V gene's germline CDR1 is DFQATT and CDR2 SNEGSKA (reference sequence). V lost 5 bases and J lost 3, with 11 bases in between. CDR3 length equals 12 residues. CDR3 DNA sequence: TGCAGTGCTCGTCCGGGGAACTACGAGCAGTACTTC. It yields the protein CSARPGNYEQYF.

This clonotype was detected ten times or more. DNA of the CDR3: TGTGCCAGCAGACCGACGGGGAAGAGCACAGATACGCAGTATTTT. This codes for CASRPTGKSTDTQYF. The chain combines TRBV11-1 with TRBJ2-3; D may be TRBD2 (5 bases). CDR3 size: 15 residues. With 6 bases removed from V and 0 bases from J, the gap between germline ends came to 13 bases. The germline V gene encodes CDR1 SGHAT and CDR2 FQDESV (reference sequence).

The genes are TRBV7-2 and TRBJ2-5, with D maybe TRBD1 (6 bases). Germline V gives CDR1 SGHTA, CDR2 FQGNSA. The CDR3 spans 14 residues. V shed 3 bases and J shed 3 bases, with 11 bases lying between them. The CDR3 DNA reads TGTGCCAGCAGCTTCGGAGAGGGGGAAGAGACCCAGTACTTC. This gives the protein CASSFGEGEETQYF.

The chain is built from TRBV5-1 and TRBJ1-1; tentative D call: TRBD1 (5 bases). Germline lookup yields CDR1 SGHRS and CDR2 YFSETQ. V was cut by 2 bases and J by 0 bases, with 8 bases left in between. This CDR3 has 14 residues. The CDR3 DNA reads as TGCGCCAGCAGCTTTGAGGGACTGAACACTGAAGCTTTCTTT. Its protein product is CASSFEGLNTEAFF.